These 13 T cell receptor beta chains came from one sample sequenced in a study of blood T cells in healthy people across ages. Alongside a J-beta primer mix, a sample-barcoded 5' primer served in a second PCR lasting about 7 to 12 cycles. TCRdb re-called the 5' RACE reads with MiXCR, one entry per CDR3 protein. The top ten clones hold about 11% of a sample with fewer than 2,000,000 distinct CDR3 sequences, almost 35% of them seen once. Material: blood. The source of these receptors is a woman aged 25 to 45 in good health.

This clonotype was counted many times. The chain uses TRBV20-1 and TRBJ2-3, with 9 bases lining up with TRBD2. Per the germline V gene, CDR1 is DFQATT and CDR2 is SNEGSKA (reference sequence). This CDR3 is 12 amino acids long. The CDR3 sequence is CTIAGGTDTQYF. Here the CDR3 DNA reads TGCACCATAGCGGGGGGCACAGATACGCAGTATTTT.

There are a few counts of this clonotype. The V and J genes are TRBV11-1 and TRBJ2-7; tentatively, D is TRBD1 or TRBD2 (5 bases each). Trimming stripped 2 bases from V and 0 bases from J, with 14 bases between. The germline V gene encodes CDR1 SGHAT and CDR2 FQDESV (reference sequence). This CDR3 is 16 amino acids long. DNA of the CDR3: TGTGCCAGCAGCTTATCGGGGCAGCCCAGCTCCTACGAGCAGTACTTC. As protein: CASSLSGQPSSYEQYF. The full variable domain, with the rest looked up from reference TRBV11-1 and TRBJ2-7, is EAEVAQSPRYKITEKSQAVAFWCDPISGHATLYWYRQILGQGPELLVQFQDESVVDDSQLPKDRFSAERLKGVDSTLKIQPAELGDSAMYLCASSLSGQPSSYEQYFGPGTRLTVT.

This clonotype was detected a few times. This sequence joins TRBV6-5 and TRBJ1-1; 7 bases align to TRBD1. The CDR3 runs to 17 residues. Trimming cost V 4 bases and J 2 bases; bases outside gene matches: 13. Germline CDR1 is MNHEY and CDR2 is SVGAGI. This CDR3 reads CASSSDRDSEANTEAFF. CDR3 DNA sequence: TGTGCCAGCAGTTCGGACCGGGACAGTGAGGCTAACACTGAAGCTTTCTTT.

The V gene is TRBV4-1, the J gene TRBJ2-2; D possibly matches TRBD1 or TRBD2 (5 bases each). V lost 3 bases and J lost 2, with 16 bases in between. Germline V gene data show CDR1 as MGHRA and CDR2 as YSYEKL. This CDR3 region has 17 residues. DNA for the CDR3: TGCGCCAGCAGCCATGCCCCGGGACCCACAAACACCGGGGAGCTGTTTTTT. Its translation: CASSHAPGPTNTGELFF.

The gene calls are TRBV12-3 or TRBV12-4 and TRBJ2-2, with D unclear. V dropped 0 bases and J dropped 6 bases, with 8 bases sitting between them. The CDR3 loop spans 14 amino acids. CDR3 bases: TGTGCCAGCAGTTTAGCGGCTGGGGCCGGGGAGCTGTTTTTT. This gives the protein CASSLAAGAGELFF.

This sequence joins TRBV4-1 and TRBJ2-1; 7 bases fit TRBD2. From germline, CDR1 is MGHRA and CDR2 YSYEKL. J gave up 2 bases and V 2 bases, and 12 bases lay outside the gene matches. CDR3 length: 18 residues. The CDR3 region is CASSQSGFIAGTYNEQFF. The CDR3 coding sequence is TGCGCCAGCAGCCAAAGTGGGTTTATAGCGGGCACCTACAATGAGCAGTTCTTC.

A word on this clonotype: With a much larger clone just one base away, this may be a read error. The gene calls are TRBV9 and TRBJ2-7; D possibly corresponds to TRBD2 (7 bases). V was clipped by 3 bases and J by 6 bases, with 22 bases between them. The CDR3 totals 16 residues. CDR1 is SGDLS, CDR2 YYNGEE, per germline. In DNA, the CDR3 is TGTGCCAGCAGCGGCTTCAGGGGAGGGGAAGACTGCGAGCAGTACTTC. Protein sequence: CASSGFRGGEDCEQYF.

The gene calls are TRBV28 and TRBJ1-2; 7 nucleotides line up with TRBD1. Germline V lookup: CDR1 MDHEN, CDR2 SYDVKM. The CDR3 consists of 17 residues. Unmatched junction bases numbered 18, after V lost 8 bases and J lost 3 bases. DNA for the CDR3: TGTGCCAGCCTGGGACAGAAGGGGTCAAAAGATGACTATGGCTACACCTTC. Translated, it gives CASLGQKGSKDDYGYTF.

The rearrangement uses TRBV29-1 and TRBJ2-7; 8 positions agree with TRBD2. After removal of 6 bases from V and 3 bases from J, the junction contained 4 bases not matched to a gene. In germline, CDR1 is SQVTM, CDR2 ANQGSEA. There are 12 residues in the CDR3. This CDR3 is CSVAGEGYEQYF. In DNA, the CDR3 is TGCAGCGTAGCGGGAGAGGGCTACGAGCAGTACTTC.

This clonotype was picked up a small number of times. This rearrangement joins TRBV7-9 to TRBJ2-7; TRBD2 matches 7 bases. This CDR3 contains 17 residues. From germline, CDR1 is SEHNR and CDR2 FQNEAQ (reference sequence). Trimming took 4 bases from V and 3 from J; bases not matched to a gene: 15. The CDR3 coding sequence is TGTGCCAGCAGCTACCCACCGGGTAGCGGGTCTTTCTACGAGCAGTACTTC. Translating gives CASSYPPGSGSFYEQYF.

The sample holds a few counts of this clonotype. V is TRBV24-1 and J is TRBJ2-1; no clear D gene. Trimming left V 4 bases short and J 8 bases short, with 17 bases between. CDR1 is KGHDR, CDR2 SFDVKD, per germline. There are 15 residues in the CDR3. The CDR3 reads CATSDRTRELDEQFF. The CDR3 DNA reads as TGTGCCACCAGTGACCGGACCCGTGAATTGGATGAGCAGTTCTTC.

The sample holds many counts of this clonotype. This rearrangement joins TRBV7-9 to TRBJ2-7; D may be TRBD1 (5 bases). The CDR3 covers 12 residues. V lost 0 bases and J lost 6, with 6 bases in between. The V gene's germline CDR1 is SEHNR and CDR2 FQNEAQ (reference sequence). This chain's CDR3 is CASSLARGEQYF. Here the CDR3 DNA reads TGTGCCAGCAGCTTAGCTAGGGGCGAGCAGTACTTC.

The chain couples TRBV5-6 to TRBJ2-7; perhaps TRBD1 as D (5 bases). The CDR3 contains 15 residues. Deletions cut 0 bases from V and 0 bases from J, with 10 bases between. The V gene's germline CDR1 is SGHDT and CDR2 YYEEEE. CDR3 bases: TGTGCCAGCAGCTTGGAAGGGGTGCACTCCTACGAGCAGTACTTC. The encoded protein is CASSLEGVHSYEQYF.